This T cell receptor beta chain was recorded in a study of cytomegalovirus exposure and HLA in healthy donors. Study-wide context: Early released data had 80 million or so unique TCRs, all coming from HLA-typed donors.

The ends were cut back, 2 bases at V and 4 bases at J, with 15 bases in the middle. The germline gives CDR1 MNHNS, CDR2 SASEGT. This CDR3 spans 16 amino acids. It was with 60 Vbeta and 13 Jbeta primers that the PCR ran. Data came from immunoSEQ multiplex PCR; TCRdb stores just in-frame clones and leaves some out. The profile shows fewer than 150,000 clones, 80% of them singletons. This clone was seen only a few times. This sequence originates from a man aged 35 to 55 in good health and CMV-seronegative. J is TRBJ1-5 and V is TRBV6-1, with D possibly TRBD1 on 5 matching bases. The sequenced sample was PBMCs. CDR3 sequence (DNA): TGTGCCAGCAGTGAATGGGAGGGGCTATGGAATCAGCCCCAGCATTTT. Encoded protein: CASSEWEGLWNQPQHF.